This passage covers 20 T cell receptor beta chains from one sample sequenced in a study of cytomegalovirus exposure and HLA in healthy donors. Primers included in the PCR were 60 Vbeta and 13 Jbeta primers. Method: immunoSEQ multiplex PCR; TCRdb's copy keeps in-frame clones and lacks some. Of approximately 130,000 clones listed, 70% to 85% are singletons. Sequencing input: PBMCs. All receptors come from a man in his forties or fifties in good health and CMV-seronegative.

V usage is TRBV7-3 and J usage is TRBJ2-1; D is possibly TRBD2 (5 bases). The V end was cut by 2 bases, the J end by 5 bases, with 7 bases between. The CDR3 is 13 amino acids. Germline lookup yields CDR1 SGHTA and CDR2 FQGTGA. The CDR3 loop reads CASSLWTHNEQFF. CDR3 nucleotide sequence: TGTGCCAGCAGCTTATGGACTCACAATGAGCAGTTCTTC. The variable domain in full, completed from reference TRBV7-3 and TRBJ2-1, reads GAGVSQTPSNKVTEKGKYVELRCDPISGHTALYWYRQSLGQGPEFLIYFQGTGAADDSGLPNDRFFAVRPEGSVSTLKIQRTERGDSAVYLCASSLWTHNEQFFGPGTRLTVL.

The CDR3 nucleotides are TGTGCCAGCAGTTTAATGTTATCGGGACAAACCTACAATGAGCAGTTCTTC. Translating it yields CASSLMLSGQTYNEQFF. The rearrangement links TRBV27 to TRBJ2-1, with a tentative D call TRBD1 (6 bases). V was clipped by 2 bases and J by 2 bases, with 16 bases between them. CDR3 length: 17 amino acids. Germline values: CDR1 MNHEY, CDR2 SMNVEV (reference sequence).

The CDR3 coding sequence is TGTGCCAGCAGCCCTACACAAACCCCCTTCCGGGACAGCCACTACGAGCAGTACTTC. Translated: CASSPTQTPFRDSHYEQYF. V usage is TRBV7-9 and J usage is TRBJ2-7, with 7 bases aligning to TRBD1. From germline, CDR1 is SEHNR and CDR2 FQNEAQ (reference sequence). J was trimmed by 3 bases and V by 5 bases; bases with no gene match: 22. CDR3 length equals 19 residues.

The CDR3 region has the DNA TGTGCCAGCAGCTTTAGCGGGAGCCACACCGGGGAGCTGTTTTTT. It encodes CASSFSGSHTGELFF. This chain joins TRBV21-1 and TRBJ2-2; TRBD2, as called in the table, went unchecked against the DNA. TRBV21-1 is listed as a pseudogene. The CDR3 extends over 15 amino acids.

The rearrangement joins TRBV28 to TRBJ1-6; 8 bases map to TRBD1. The J segment lost 9 bases and the V segment lost 5 bases, leaving 9 bases of the junction unmatched. CDR3 length: 15 amino acids. Germline V gives CDR1 MDHEN, CDR2 SYDVKM. CDR3 sequence (DNA): TGTGCCAGCAGTCTGGAACAGGGGGTGACTTCACCCCTCCACTTT. Translating gives CASSLEQGVTSPLHF.

The CDR3 loop reads CAISEGGLAGYEQYF. As DNA, the CDR3 is TGTGCCATCAGTGAAGGGGGGCTAGCGGGGTACGAGCAGTACTTC. This rearrangement joins TRBV10-3 to TRBJ2-7, with 9 nucleotides matching TRBD2. CDR3 size: 15 residues. After removal of 3 bases from V and 4 bases from J, the junction contained 7 bases not matched to a gene. Germline V gene lookup returns CDR1 ENHRY and CDR2 SYGVKD.

The rearrangement joins TRBV7-9 to TRBJ1-2; D is unresolved. The CDR3 extends over 16 amino acids. Trimming left V 8 bases short and J 0 bases short, with 19 bases between. CDR1 is SEHNR, CDR2 FQNEAQ, per germline (reference sequence). The CDR3 DNA reads TGTGCCAGCTTAATTTTTGGGCGGGATTCTAACTATGGCTACACCTTC. Translating gives CASLIFGRDSNYGYTF.

The chain employs TRBV4-2 and TRBJ2-5, with D tentatively TRBD1 (7 bases). Per the germline V gene, CDR1 is LGHNA and CDR2 is YNFKEQ. CDR3 length equals 16 residues. V lost 0 bases and J 5 bases, leaving 16 bases between the germline ends. In DNA, the CDR3 is TGTGCCAGCAGCCAAGAGTCAGGGGGGCTGCGGGAGACCCAGTACTTC. Translated, it gives CASSQESGGLRETQYF.

V usage is TRBV19 and J usage is TRBJ1-1; no definite D call. V lost 3 bases and J 1 base, leaving 6 bases between the germline ends. Germline-derived CDR1 and CDR2 are LNHDA and SQIVND (reference sequence). The CDR3 contains 13 residues. CDR3 nucleotides: TGTGCCAGTAGTATGGGCGCGAACACTGAAGCTTTCTTT. Translated: CASSMGANTEAFF.

CDR3 region: CASSKSGVTEAFF. CDR3 coding DNA: TGTGCCAGTAGTAAATCCGGGGTCACTGAAGCTTTCTTT. The V gene is TRBV19, the J gene TRBJ1-1, with D uncertain. The CDR3 loop spans 13 amino acids. The germline V gene has CDR1 LNHDA and CDR2 SQIVND (reference sequence). V was pared by 4 bases and J by 4 bases, with 10 bases between.

The table lists this clone with a count of one. The chain carries TRBV5-4 and TRBJ1-4; the D gene is possibly TRBD1 (6 bases). This CDR3 region has 14 residues. Trimming removed 2 bases from V and 7 bases from J, with 12 bases in between. Germline loops: CDR1 SGHNT, CDR2 YYREEE (reference sequence). The CDR3 coding sequence is TGTGCCAGCAGCTTCGGGGGGGCTCCTGAAAAACTGTTTTTT. Protein: CASSFGGAPEKLFF. Full variable domain (remainder filled in from reference TRBV5-4 and TRBJ1-4): ETGVTQSPTHLIKTRGQQVTLRCSSQSGHNTVSWYQQALGQGPQFIFQYYREEENGRGNFPPRFSGLQFPNYSSELNVNALELDDSALYLCASSFGGAPEKLFFGSGTQLSVL.

This chain joins TRBV6-5 and TRBJ2-1; 7 bases map to TRBD1. After removal of 4 bases from V and 0 bases from J, the junction contained 6 bases not matched to a gene. The CDR3 is 16 amino acids. The V gene's germline CDR1 is MNHEY and CDR2 SVGAGI. CDR3 amino acids: CASSFTGVRSYNEQFF. The CDR3 DNA reads as TGTGCCAGCAGTTTCACAGGGGTTCGCTCCTACAATGAGCAGTTCTTC.

This sequence joins TRBV6-1 and TRBJ1-5; 9 positions agree with TRBD1. The CDR3 is made up of 15 amino acids. Germline loops: CDR1 MNHNS, CDR2 SASEGT. Unmatched junction bases numbered 5, after V lost 2 bases and J lost 6 bases. This CDR3 is CASSESVTGGQPQHF. For the CDR3, the DNA is TGTGCCAGCAGTGAATCGGTGACAGGGGGTCAGCCCCAGCATTTT.

This clone was seen a few times. The chain combines TRBV9 with TRBJ2-2, with 8 bases lining up with TRBD1. V lost 3 bases and J lost 6; bases outside the gene matches: 4. Germline CDR1 SGDLS, CDR2 YYNGEE. The CDR3 has 14 amino acids. Here the CDR3 reads CASSALQGAGELFF. The CDR3, as DNA: TGTGCCAGCAGCGCACTACAGGGGGCCGGGGAGCTGTTTTTT. The complete variable domain, with remaining parts taken from reference TRBV9 and TRBJ2-2, reads DSGVTQTPKHLITATGQRVTLRCSPRSGDLSVYWYQQSLDQGLQFLIQYYNGEERAKGNILERFSAQQFPDLHSELNLSSLELGDSALYFCASSALQGAGELFFGEGSRLTVL.

This sequence joins TRBV13 and TRBJ2-3; perhaps TRBD2 as D (6 bases). This CDR3 comprises 14 residues. V lost 5 bases, J lost 3 bases, and 12 bases lay in between. Germline CDR1 and CDR2: PRHDT and FYEKMQ (reference sequence). The CDR3: CASSTGLRTDTQYF. In nucleotides, the CDR3 is TGTGCCAGCAGCACCGGACTAAGAACAGATACGCAGTATTTT.

J is TRBJ2-1 and V is TRBV6-5, with D possibly matching TRBD1 (5 bases). V gave up 7 bases and J gave up 9 bases, with 13 bases separating them. Germline CDR1 and CDR2: MNHEY and SVGAGI. The CDR3 sequence is 12 residues long. In DNA, the CDR3 is TGTGCCAGCAAGGGCAGGGTCTCTGAGCAGTTCTTC. Residues: CASKGRVSEQFF.

The J gene is TRBJ2-2, the V gene TRBV7-9, with D perhaps TRBD1 (6 bases). This CDR3 has 14 amino acids. Germline loops: CDR1 SEHNR, CDR2 FQNEAQ (reference sequence). Trimming pared 5 bases from V and 1 base from J, leaving 8 bases between. Here the CDR3 DNA reads TGTGCCAGCAGCCTGACAGGGAACACCGGGGAGCTGTTTTTT. Translated: CASSLTGNTGELFF.

The gene calls are TRBV30 and TRBJ2-5; D is possibly TRBD1 (6 bases). The CDR3 covers 16 residues. Germline V gene data show CDR1 as GTSNPN and CDR2 as SVGIG (reference sequence). V lost 0 bases, J lost 11 bases, and 25 bases lay in between. The CDR3 DNA reads as TGTGCCTGGAGTGTAAACGGGGACATGAGGAAAGTCGCGCAGTACTTC. Protein product: CAWSVNGDMRKVAQYF.

The chain has TRBV4-3 and TRBJ1-2; D is unclear. Germline CDR1 is LGHNA and CDR2 is YSLEER. V was trimmed by 0 bases and J by 8 bases, leaving 16 bases between them. The CDR3 runs to 15 residues. CDR3 coding DNA: TGCGCCAGCAGCCAAGAAGTCCCCGATCGAAGCGGCTACACCTTC. Protein sequence: CASSQEVPDRSGYTF.

J is TRBJ2-2 and V is TRBV5-6, with 12 bases aligning to TRBD2. CDR1 and CDR2 from the germline V gene are SGHDT and YYEEEE. The V segment lost 1 base and the J segment 6 bases; nucleotides outside the gene matches: 4. The CDR3 totals 16 residues. CDR3 sequence (DNA): TGTGCCAGCAGCTTGAGGCTAGCGGGGGGGGCCGGGGAGCTGTTTTTT. Translation gives CASSLRLAGGAGELFF.